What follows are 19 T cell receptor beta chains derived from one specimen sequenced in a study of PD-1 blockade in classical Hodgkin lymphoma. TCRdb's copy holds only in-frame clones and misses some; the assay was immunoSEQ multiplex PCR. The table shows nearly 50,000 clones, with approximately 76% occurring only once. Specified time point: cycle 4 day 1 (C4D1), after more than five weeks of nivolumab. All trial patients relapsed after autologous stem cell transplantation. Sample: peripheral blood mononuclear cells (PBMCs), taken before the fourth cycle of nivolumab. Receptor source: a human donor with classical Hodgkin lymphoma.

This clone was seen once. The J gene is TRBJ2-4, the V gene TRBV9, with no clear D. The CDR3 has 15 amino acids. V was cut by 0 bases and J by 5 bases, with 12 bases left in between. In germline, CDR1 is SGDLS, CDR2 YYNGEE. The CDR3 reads CASSVASNSENIQYF. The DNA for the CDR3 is TGTGCCAGCAGCGTAGCTTCTAACAGCGAAAACATTCAGTACTTC.

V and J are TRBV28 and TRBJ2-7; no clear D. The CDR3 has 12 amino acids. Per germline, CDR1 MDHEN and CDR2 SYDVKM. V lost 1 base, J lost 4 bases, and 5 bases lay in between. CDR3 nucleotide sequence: TGTGCCAGCAGTTTATTCGCGTACGAGCAGTACTTC. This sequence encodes CASSLFAYEQYF. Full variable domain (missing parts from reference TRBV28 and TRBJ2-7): DVKVTQSSRYLVKRTGEKVFLECVQDMDHENMFWYRQDPGLGLRLIYFSYDVKMKEKGDIPEGYSVSREKKERFSLILESASTNQTSMYLCASSLFAYEQYFGPGTRLTVT.

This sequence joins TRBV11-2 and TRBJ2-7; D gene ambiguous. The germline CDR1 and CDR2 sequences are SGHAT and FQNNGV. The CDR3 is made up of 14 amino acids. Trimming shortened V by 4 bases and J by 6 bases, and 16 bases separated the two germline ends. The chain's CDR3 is CASSYDRVSLEQYF. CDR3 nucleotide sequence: TGTGCCAGCAGCTACGACCGGGTCAGCCTCGAGCAGTACTTC. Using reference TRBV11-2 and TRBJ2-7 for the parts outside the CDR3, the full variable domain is EAGVAQSPRYKIIEKRQSVAFWCNPISGHATLYWYQQILGQGPKLLIQFQNNGVVDDSQLPKDRFSAERLKGVDSTLKIQPAKLEDSAVYLCASSYDRVSLEQYFGPGTRLTVT.

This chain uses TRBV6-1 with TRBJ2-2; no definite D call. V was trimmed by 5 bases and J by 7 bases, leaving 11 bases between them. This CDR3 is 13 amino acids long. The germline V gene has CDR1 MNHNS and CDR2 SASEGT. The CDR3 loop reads CASSSRIGGELFF. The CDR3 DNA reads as TGTGCCAGCAGTTCACGGATAGGCGGGGAGCTGTTTTTT.

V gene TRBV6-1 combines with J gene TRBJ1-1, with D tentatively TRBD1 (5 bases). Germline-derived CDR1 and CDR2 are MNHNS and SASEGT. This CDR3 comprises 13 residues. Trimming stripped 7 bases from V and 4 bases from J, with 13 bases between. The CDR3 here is CASTPGTATEAFF. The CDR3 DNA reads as TGTGCCAGCACCCCCGGGACGGCCACTGAAGCTTTCTTT.

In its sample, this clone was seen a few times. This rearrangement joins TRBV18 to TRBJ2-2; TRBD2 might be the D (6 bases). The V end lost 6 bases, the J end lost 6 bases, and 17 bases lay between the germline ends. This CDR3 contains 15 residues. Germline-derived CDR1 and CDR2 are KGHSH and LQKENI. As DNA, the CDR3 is TGTGCCAGCTCGGTGGCGGCCATAGCGGCCGGGGAGCTGTTTTTT. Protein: CASSVAAIAAGELFF.

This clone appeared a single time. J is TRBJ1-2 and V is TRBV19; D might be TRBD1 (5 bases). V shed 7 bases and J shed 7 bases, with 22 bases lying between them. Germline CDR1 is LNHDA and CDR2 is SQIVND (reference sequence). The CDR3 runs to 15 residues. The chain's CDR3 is CASKVAGSGGFGYTF. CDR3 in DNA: TGTGCCAGTAAGGTAGCCGGATCGGGGGGGTTTGGCTACACCTTC.

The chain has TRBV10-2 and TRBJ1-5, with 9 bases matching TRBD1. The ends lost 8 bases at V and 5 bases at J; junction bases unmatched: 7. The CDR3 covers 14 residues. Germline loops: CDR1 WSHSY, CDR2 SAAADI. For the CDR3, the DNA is TGCGCCAGCGGCTGGACAGGGGCGGATCAGCCCCAGCATTTT. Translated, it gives CASGWTGADQPQHF.

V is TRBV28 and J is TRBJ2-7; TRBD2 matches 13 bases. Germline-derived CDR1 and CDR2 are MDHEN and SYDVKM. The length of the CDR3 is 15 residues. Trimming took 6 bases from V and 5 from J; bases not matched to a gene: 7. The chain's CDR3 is CASRTRLAGGHEQYF. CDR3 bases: TGTGCCAGCAGAACAAGACTAGCGGGAGGTCACGAGCAGTACTTC.

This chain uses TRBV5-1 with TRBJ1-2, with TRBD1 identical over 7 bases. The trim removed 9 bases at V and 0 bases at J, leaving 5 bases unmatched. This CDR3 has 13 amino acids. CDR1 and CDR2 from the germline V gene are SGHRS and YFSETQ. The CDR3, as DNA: TGCGCCACCTCGACAGGGACTAACTATGGCTACACCTTC. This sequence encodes CATSTGTNYGYTF.

The CDR3 bases are TGTGCCAGCCGGGGAAGCAACTATGGCTACACCTTC. Amino acid sequence: CASRGSNYGYTF. The chain uses TRBV6-5 and TRBJ1-2; D call uncertain. Deletions cut 8 bases from V and 2 bases from J, with 9 bases between. CDR3 length: 12 residues. Germline loops: CDR1 MNHEY, CDR2 SVGAGI.

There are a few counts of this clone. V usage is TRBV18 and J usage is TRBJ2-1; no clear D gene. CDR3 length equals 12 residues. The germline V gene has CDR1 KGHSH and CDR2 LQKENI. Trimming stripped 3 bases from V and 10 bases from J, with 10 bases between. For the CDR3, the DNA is TGTGCCAGCTCACCCACTTTAGGCGAGCAGTTCTTC. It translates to CASSPTLGEQFF.

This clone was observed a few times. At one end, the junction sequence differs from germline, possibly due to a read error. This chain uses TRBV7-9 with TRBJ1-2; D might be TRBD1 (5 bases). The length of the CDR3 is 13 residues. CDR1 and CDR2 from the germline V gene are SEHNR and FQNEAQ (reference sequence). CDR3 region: CASSSGTNHGYTF. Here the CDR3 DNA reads TGTGCCAGCAGCTCCGGGACTAACCATGGCTACACCTTC.

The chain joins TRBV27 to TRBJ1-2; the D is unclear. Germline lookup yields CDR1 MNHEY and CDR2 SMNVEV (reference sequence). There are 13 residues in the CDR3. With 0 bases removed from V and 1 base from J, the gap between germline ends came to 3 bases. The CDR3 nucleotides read TGTGCCAGCAGTTTATCAGTTAACTATGGCTACACCTTC. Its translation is CASSLSVNYGYTF.

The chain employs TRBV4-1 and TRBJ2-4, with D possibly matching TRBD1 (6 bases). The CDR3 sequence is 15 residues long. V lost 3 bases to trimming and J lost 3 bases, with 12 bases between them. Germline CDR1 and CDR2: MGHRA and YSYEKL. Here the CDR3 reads CASSHQQGGKNIQYF. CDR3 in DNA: TGCGCCAGCAGCCACCAACAGGGCGGCAAAAACATTCAGTACTTC.

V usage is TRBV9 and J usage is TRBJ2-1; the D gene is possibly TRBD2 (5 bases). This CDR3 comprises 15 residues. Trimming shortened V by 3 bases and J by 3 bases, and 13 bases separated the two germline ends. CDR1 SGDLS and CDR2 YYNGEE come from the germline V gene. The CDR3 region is CASSGSGFLYNEQFF. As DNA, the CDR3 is TGTGCCAGCAGCGGGAGCGGATTCCTCTACAATGAGCAGTTCTTC.

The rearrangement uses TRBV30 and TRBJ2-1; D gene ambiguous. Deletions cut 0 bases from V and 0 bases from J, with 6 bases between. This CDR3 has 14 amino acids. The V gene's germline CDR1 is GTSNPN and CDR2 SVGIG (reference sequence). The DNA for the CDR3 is TGTGCCTGGAGTGTCAAGAGCTCCTACAATGAGCAGTTCTTC. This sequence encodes CAWSVKSSYNEQFF.

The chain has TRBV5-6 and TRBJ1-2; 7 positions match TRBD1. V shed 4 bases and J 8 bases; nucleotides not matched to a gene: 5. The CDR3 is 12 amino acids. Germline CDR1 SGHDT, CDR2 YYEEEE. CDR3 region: CASSATGLGYTF. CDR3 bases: TGTGCCAGCAGCGCGACAGGGTTAGGCTACACCTTC.

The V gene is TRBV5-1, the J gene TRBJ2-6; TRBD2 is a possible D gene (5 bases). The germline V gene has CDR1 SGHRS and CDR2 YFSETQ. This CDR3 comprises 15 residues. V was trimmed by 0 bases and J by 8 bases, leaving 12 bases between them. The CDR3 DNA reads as TGCGCCAGCAGCTTGGGGTACGGGGATACCAACGTCCTGACTTTC. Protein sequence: CASSLGYGDTNVLTF. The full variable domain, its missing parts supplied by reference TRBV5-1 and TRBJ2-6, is KAGVTQTPRYLIKTRGQQVTLSCSPISGHRSVSWYQQTPGQGLQFLFEYFSETQRNKGNFPGRFSGRQFSNSRSEMNVSTLELGDSALYLCASSLGYGDTNVLTFGAGSRLTVL.